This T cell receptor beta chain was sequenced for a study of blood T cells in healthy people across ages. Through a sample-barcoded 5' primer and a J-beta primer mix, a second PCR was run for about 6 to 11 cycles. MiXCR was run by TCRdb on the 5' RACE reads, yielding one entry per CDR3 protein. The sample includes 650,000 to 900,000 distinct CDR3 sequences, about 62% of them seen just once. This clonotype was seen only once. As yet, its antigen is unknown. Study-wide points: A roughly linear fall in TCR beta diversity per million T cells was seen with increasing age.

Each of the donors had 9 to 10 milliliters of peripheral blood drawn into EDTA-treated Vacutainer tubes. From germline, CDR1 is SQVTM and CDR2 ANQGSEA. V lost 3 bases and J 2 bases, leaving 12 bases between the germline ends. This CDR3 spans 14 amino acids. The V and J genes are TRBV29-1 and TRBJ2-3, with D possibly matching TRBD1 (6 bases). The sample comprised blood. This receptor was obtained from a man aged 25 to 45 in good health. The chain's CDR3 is CSVDGQTLTDTQYF. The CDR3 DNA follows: TGCAGCGTTGACGGACAGACCCTCACAGATACGCAGTATTTT.